The source of this T cell receptor beta chain is a study of blood T cell repertoires in COVID-19. Some clones are missing from TCRdb's copy, which holds only in-frame ones; the method was immunoSEQ multiplex PCR. There are a few hundred thousand clones in the sample; more than 70% occur only once, and under 4.5% lies in the top ten. The specimen was PBMCs or T cells enriched from blood (not recorded which). The TCR originated in a man younger than 45 with acute COVID-19.

For the CDR3, the DNA is TGTGCCACCAGTGGGACAGCGAACACCGGGGAGCTGTTTTTT. Its protein is CATSGTANTGELFF. This chain uses TRBV24-1 with TRBJ2-2; maybe TRBD1 (6 bases). The germline V gene encodes CDR1 KGHDR and CDR2 SFDVKD. CDR3 length: 14 amino acids. V lost 5 bases to trimming and J lost 0 bases, with 6 bases between them.